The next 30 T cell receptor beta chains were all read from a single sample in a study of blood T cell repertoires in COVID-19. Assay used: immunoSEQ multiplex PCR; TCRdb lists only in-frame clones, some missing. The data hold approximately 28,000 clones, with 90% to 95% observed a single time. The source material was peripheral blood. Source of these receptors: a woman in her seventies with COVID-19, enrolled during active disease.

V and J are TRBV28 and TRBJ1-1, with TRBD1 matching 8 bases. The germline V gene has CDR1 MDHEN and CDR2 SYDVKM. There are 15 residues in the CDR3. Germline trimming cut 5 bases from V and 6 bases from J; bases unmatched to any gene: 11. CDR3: CASSEGTGLGAEAFF. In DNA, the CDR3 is TGTGCCAGCAGTGAGGGGACAGGCCTAGGGGCTGAAGCTTTCTTT.

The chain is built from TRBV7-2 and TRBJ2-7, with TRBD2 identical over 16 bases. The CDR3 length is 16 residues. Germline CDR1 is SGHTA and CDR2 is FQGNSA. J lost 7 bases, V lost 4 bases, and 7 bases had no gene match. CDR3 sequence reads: CASSWGLAGGPGEQYF. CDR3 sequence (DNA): TGTGCCAGCAGCTGGGGACTAGCGGGAGGGCCGGGAGAGCAGTACTTC.

CDR3: CASRPRTTMNTEAFF. The CDR3 DNA reads as TGTGCCAGCAGACCAAGGACAACGATGAACACTGAAGCTTTCTTT. The V gene is TRBV28, the J gene TRBJ1-1; D is possibly TRBD1 (5 bases). Germline V gene sequence: CDR1 MDHEN, CDR2 SYDVKM. The CDR3 consists of 15 residues. V was cut by 6 bases and J by 0 bases, with 14 bases left in between.

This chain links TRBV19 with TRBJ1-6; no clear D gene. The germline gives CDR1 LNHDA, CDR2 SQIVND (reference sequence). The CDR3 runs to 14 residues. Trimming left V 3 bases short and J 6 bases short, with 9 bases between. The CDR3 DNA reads TGTGCCAGTAGTATTAACGGGATTAATTCACCCCTCCACTTT. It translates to CASSINGINSPLHF.

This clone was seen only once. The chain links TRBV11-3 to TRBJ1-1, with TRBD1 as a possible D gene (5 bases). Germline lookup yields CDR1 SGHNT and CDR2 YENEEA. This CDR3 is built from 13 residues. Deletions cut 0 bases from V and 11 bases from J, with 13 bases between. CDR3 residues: CASSLDSGSGAFF. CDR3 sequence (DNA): TGTGCCAGCAGCTTAGACTCAGGGTCTGGGGCTTTCTTT.

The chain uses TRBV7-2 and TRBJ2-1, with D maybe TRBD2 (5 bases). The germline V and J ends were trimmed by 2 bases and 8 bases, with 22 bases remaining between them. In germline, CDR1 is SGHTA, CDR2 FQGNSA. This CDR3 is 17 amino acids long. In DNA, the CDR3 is TGTGCCAGCAGCTTATTGGATCTCGGTCACGCGGGTGATGAGCAGTTCTTC. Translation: CASSLLDLGHAGDEQFF.

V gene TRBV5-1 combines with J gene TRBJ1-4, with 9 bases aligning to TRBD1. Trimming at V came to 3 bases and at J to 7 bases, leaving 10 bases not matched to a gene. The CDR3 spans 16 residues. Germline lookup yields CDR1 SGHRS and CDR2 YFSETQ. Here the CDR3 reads CASSSNGQGLTEKLFF. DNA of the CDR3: TGCGCCAGCAGCTCGAACGGACAGGGGTTGACTGAAAAACTGTTTTTT.

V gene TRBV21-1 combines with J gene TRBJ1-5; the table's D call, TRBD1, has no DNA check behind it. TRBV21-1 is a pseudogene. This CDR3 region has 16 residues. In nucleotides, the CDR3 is TGTGCCAGCAGCGGCCTTAAGGGGCCTGGGATTCGGCCCCAGCATTTT. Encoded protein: CASSGLKGPGIRPQHF.

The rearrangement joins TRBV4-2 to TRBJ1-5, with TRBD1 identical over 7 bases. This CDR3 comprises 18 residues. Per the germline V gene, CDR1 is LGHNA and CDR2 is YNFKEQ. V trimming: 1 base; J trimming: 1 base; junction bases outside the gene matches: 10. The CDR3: CASSQVLTGDPSNQPQHF. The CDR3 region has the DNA TGTGCCAGCAGCCAAGTACTCACAGGGGACCCAAGCAATCAGCCCCAGCATTTT.

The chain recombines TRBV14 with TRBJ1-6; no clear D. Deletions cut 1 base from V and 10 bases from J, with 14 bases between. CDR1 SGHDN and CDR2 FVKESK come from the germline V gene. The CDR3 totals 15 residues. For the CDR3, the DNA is TGTGCCAGCAGCCAAGGGTTAGTCCCTCGGTCACCCCTCCACTTT. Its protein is CASSQGLVPRSPLHF.

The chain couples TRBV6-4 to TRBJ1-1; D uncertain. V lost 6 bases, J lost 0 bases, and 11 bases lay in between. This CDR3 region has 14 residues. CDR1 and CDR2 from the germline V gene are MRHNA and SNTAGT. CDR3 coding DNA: TGTGCCAGCAGAAGAGGGTACATGAACACTGAAGCTTTCTTT. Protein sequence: CASRRGYMNTEAFF.

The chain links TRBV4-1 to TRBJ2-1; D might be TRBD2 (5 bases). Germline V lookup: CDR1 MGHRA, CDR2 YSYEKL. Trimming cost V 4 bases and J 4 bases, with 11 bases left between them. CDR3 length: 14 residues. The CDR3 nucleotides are TGCGCCAGCAGCCTGAGGGAGAATTACAATGAGCAGTTCTTC. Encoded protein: CASSLRENYNEQFF.

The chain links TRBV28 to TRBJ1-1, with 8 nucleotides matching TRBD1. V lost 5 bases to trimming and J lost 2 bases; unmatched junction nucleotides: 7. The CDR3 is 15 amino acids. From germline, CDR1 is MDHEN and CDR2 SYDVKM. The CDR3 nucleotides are TGTGCCAGCAGTCCCCTTACAGGGGGTAACACTGAAGCTTTCTTT. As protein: CASSPLTGGNTEAFF.

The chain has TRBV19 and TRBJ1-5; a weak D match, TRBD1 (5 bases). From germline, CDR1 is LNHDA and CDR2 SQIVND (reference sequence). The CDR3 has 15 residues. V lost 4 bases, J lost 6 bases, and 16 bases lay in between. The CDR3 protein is CASSRGDEARQPQHF. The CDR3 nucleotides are TGTGCCAGTAGTAGGGGGGATGAGGCGCGTCAGCCCCAGCATTTT.

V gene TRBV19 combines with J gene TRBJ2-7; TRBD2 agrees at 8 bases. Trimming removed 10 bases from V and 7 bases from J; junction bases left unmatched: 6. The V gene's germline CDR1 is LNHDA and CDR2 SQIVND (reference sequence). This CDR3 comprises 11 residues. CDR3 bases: TGTGCCACCAGCACGGGAGGGGAGCAGTACTTC. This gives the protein CATSTGGEQYF.

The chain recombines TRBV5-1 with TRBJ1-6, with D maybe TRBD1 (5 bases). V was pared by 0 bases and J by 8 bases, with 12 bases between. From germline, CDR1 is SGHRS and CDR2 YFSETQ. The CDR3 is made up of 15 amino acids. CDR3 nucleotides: TGCGCCAGCAGCTTGGATGGCCCGGGGGATTCACCCCTCCACTTT. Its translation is CASSLDGPGDSPLHF.

The CDR3 DNA is TGTGCCAGCAGTGCTCCCTTTACTAGCGGGGGCTACAATGAGCAGTTCTTC. Amino acids: CASSAPFTSGGYNEQFF. The chain joins TRBV2 to TRBJ2-1; 11 nucleotides agree with TRBD2. CDR1 and CDR2 (germline): SNHLY, FYNNEI. There are 17 residues in the CDR3. The J segment lost 3 bases and the V segment lost 4 bases, leaving 8 bases of the junction unmatched.

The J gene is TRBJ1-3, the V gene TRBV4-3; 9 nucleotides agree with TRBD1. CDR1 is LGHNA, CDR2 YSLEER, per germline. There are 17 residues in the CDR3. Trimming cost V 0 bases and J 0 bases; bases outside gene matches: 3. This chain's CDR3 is CASSQDPDRGSGNTIYF. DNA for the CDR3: TGCGCCAGCAGCCAAGATCCGGACAGGGGCTCTGGAAACACCATATATTTT.

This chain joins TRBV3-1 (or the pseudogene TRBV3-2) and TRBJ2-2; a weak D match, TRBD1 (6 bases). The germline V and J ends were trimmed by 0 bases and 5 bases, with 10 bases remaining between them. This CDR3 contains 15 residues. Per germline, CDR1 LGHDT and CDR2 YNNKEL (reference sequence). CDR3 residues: CASSQDLQGTGELFF. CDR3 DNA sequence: TGTGCCAGCAGCCAAGATCTTCAGGGGACCGGGGAGCTGTTTTTT.

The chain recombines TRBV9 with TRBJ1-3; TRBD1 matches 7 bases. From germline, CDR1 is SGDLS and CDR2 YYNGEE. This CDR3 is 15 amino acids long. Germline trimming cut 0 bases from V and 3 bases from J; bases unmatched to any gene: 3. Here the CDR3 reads CASSVEGGIGNTIYF. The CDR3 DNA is TGTGCCAGCAGCGTAGAAGGGGGCATTGGAAACACCATATATTTT.

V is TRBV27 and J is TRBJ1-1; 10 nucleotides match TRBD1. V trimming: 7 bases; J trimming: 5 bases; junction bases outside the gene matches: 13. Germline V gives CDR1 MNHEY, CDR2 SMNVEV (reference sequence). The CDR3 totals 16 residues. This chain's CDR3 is CASIPSPGQGKTEAFF. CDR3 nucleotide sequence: TGTGCCAGCATCCCCAGCCCGGGACAGGGGAAAACTGAAGCTTTCTTT.

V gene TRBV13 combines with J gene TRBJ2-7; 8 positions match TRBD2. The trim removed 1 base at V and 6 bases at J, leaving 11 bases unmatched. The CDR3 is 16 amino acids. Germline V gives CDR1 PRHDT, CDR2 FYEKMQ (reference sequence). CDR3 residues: CASSLATSGAPSEQYF. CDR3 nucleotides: TGTGCCAGCAGCTTAGCTACTAGCGGAGCACCGTCCGAGCAGTACTTC.

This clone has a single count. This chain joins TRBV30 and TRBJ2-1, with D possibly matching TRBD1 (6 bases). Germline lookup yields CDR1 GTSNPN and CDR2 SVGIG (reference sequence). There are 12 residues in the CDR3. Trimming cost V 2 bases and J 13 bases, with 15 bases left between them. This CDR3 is CAWSTQGLIQFF. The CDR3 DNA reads TGTGCCTGGAGTACGCAGGGGTTGATCCAGTTCTTC.

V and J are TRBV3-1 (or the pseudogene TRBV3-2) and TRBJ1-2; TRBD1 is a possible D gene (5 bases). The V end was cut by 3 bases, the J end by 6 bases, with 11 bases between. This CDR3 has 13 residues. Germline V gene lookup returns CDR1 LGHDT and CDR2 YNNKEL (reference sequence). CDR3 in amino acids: CASSQGWGDGYTF. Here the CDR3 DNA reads TGTGCCAGCAGCCAGGGATGGGGGGATGGCTACACCTTC.

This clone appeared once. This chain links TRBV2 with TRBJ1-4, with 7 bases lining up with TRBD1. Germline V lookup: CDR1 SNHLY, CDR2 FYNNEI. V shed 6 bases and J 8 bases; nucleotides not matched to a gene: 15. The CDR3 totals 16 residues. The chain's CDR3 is CASRTLTDRIREKLFF. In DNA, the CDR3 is TGTGCCAGCAGAACCCTAACGGACAGGATTCGGGAAAAACTGTTTTTT.

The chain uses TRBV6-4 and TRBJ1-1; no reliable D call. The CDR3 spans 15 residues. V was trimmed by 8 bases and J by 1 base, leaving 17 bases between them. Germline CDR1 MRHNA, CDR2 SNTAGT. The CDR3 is CASAGGGKPNTEAFF. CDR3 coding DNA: TGTGCCAGCGCGGGTGGCGGCAAACCGAACACTGAAGCTTTCTTT.

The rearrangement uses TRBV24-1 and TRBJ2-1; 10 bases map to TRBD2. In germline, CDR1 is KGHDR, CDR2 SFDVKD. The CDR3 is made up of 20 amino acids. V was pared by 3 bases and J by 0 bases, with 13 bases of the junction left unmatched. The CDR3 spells CATSDPRRAGGPSSYNEQFF. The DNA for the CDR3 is TGTGCCACCAGTGATCCCCGAAGAGCGGGAGGGCCCAGCTCCTACAATGAGCAGTTCTTC.

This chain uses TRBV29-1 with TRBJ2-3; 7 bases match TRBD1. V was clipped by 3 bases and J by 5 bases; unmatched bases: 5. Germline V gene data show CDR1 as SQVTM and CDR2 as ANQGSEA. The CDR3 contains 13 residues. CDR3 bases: TGCAGCGTTGATTTCGCAGGGGGAGATACGCAGTATTTT. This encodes CSVDFAGGDTQYF.

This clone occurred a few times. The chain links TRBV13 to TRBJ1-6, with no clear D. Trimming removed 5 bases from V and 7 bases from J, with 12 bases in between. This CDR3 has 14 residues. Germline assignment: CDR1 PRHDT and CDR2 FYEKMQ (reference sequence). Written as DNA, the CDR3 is TGTGCCAGCAGCGTTCGACTGGAGAATTCACCCCTCCACTTT. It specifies CASSVRLENSPLHF.

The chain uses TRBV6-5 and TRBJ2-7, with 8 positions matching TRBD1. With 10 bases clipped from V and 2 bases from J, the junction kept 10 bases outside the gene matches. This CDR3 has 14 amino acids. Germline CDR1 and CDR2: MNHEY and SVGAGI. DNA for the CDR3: TGTGCCATCGAGGACAGGGTTTTCGCCTACGAGCAGTACTTC. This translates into CAIEDRVFAYEQYF.